Sequencing of this T cell receptor (beta chain) was carried out in a study of beta chain features in type 1 diabetes. Study-wide results and limits: Sampled from patients, naive, central memory and Treg TCRB repertoires appeared more similar than those sampled from healthy donors.

As to this clone: Its antigen is unknown.

The germline V gene encodes CDR1 SGHAT and CDR2 FQNNGV. The trim removed 2 bases at V and 3 bases at J, leaving 7 bases unmatched. The length of the CDR3 is 15 residues. Expressed TCRB transcripts were sequenced because the entire RNA isolate underwent reverse transcription. The repertoire was sequenced with immunoSEQ multiplex PCR; TCRdb's copy has only in-frame clones and lacks some. The table lists 900,000 or so clones, roughly a sixth of them singletons. This chain links TRBV11-2 with TRBJ2-7; 7 nucleotides match TRBD1. This receptor was taken from a young woman in good health. The specimen was naive CD4+ T cells from blood. Here the CDR3 DNA reads TGTGCCAGCAGCTTATTAACAGGGGTCGGCTACGAGCAGTACTTC. It specifies CASSLLTGVGYEQYF.